This T cell receptor beta chain was sequenced in a study of T-cell reconstitution after alpha-beta-depleted transplantation in children. V lost 5 bases to trimming and J lost 3 bases, with 17 bases between them. There are 15 residues in the CDR3. CDR1 is MNHNS and CDR2 is SASEGT in the germline V gene. The sample holds many counts of this clonotype. Unique molecular identifiers were built into the TCRbeta library. MiXCR, run by TCRdb on the PCR reads, gives a single entry per CDR3 protein. Counted here are about 690,000 distinct CDR3 sequences, around 17% occurring once; the ten biggest clones make up approximately 1%.

The rearrangement links TRBV6-1 to TRBJ2-7; TRBD1 or TRBD2 may be the D gene (6 bases each). This receptor was obtained from a human donor who donated a stem cell graft to a child with acute myeloid leukemia. The specimen was PBMCs from the stem cell graft donor, collected from the stem cell graft. DNA of the CDR3: TGTGCCAGCAGTAATCACAGGGAGGTCATCTACGAGCAGTACTTC. Encoded protein: CASSNHREVIYEQYF.